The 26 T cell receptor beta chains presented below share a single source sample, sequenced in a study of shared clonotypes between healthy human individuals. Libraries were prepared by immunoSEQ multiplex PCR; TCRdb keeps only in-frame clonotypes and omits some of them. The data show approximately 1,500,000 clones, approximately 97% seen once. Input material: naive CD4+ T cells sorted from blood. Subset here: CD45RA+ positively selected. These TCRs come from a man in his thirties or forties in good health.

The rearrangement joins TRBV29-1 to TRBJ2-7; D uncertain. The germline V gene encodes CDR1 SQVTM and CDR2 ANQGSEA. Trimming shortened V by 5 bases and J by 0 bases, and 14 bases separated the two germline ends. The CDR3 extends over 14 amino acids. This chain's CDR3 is CSVYPTQSSYEQYF. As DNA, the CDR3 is TGCAGCGTTTATCCGACCCAGAGCTCCTACGAGCAGTACTTC.

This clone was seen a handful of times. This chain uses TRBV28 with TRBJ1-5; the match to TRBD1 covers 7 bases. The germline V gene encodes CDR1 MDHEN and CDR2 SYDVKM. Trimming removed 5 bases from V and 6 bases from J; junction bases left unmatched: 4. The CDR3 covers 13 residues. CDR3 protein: CASSPQGSQPQHF. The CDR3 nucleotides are TGTGCCAGCAGTCCACAGGGGTCTCAGCCCCAGCATTTT.

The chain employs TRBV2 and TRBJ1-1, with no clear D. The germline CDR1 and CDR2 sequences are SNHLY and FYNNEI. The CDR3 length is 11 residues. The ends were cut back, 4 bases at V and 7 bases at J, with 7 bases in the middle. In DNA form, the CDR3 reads TGTGCCAGCAGTGGAACGGTTGAAGCTTTCTTT. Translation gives CASSGTVEAFF. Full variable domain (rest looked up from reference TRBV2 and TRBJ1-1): EPEVTQTPSHQVTQMGQEVILRCVPISNHLYFYWYRQILGQKVEFLVSFYNNEISEKSEIFDDQFSVERPDGSNFTLKIRSTKLEDSAMYFCASSGTVEAFFGQGTRLTVV.

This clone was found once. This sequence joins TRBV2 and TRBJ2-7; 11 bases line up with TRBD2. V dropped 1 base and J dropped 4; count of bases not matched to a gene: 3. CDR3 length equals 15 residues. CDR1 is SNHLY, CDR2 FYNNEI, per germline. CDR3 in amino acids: CASSEVLAGGYEQYF. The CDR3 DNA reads TGTGCCAGCAGTGAAGTGCTAGCGGGAGGTTACGAGCAGTACTTC. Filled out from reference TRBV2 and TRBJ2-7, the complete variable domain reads EPEVTQTPSHQVTQMGQEVILRCVPISNHLYFYWYRQILGQKVEFLVSFYNNEISEKSEIFDDQFSVERPDGSNFTLKIRSTKLEDSAMYFCASSEVLAGGYEQYFGPGTRLTVT.

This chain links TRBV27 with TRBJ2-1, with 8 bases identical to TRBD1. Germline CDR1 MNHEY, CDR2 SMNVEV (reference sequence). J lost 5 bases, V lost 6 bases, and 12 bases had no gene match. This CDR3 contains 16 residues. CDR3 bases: TGTGCCAGCAGGGCGAGGACAGGGAGAGTGGACAATGAGCAGTTCTTC. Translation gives CASRARTGRVDNEQFF.

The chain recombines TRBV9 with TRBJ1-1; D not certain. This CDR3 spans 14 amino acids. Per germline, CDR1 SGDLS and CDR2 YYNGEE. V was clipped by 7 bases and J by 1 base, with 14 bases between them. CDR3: CASLAGKTNTEAFF. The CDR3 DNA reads TGTGCCAGCCTCGCCGGGAAAACGAACACTGAAGCTTTCTTT.

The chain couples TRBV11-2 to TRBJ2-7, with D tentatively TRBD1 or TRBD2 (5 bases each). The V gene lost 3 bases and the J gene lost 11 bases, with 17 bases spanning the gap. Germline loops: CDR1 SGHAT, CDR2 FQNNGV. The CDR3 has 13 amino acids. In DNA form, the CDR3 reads TGTGCCAGCAGCTTCGGGACCCAAAGGCTGAAGTACTTC. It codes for CASSFGTQRLKYF.

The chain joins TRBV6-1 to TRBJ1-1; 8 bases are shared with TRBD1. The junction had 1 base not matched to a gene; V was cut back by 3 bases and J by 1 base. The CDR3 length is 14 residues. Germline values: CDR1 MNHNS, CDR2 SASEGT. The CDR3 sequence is CASSDGQGNTEAFF. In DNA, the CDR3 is TGTGCCAGCAGTGACGGACAGGGGAACACTGAAGCTTTCTTT.

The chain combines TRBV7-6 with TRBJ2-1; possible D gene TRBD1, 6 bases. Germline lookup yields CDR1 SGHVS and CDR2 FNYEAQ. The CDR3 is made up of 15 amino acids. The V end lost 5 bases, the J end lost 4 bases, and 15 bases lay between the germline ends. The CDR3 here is CASSEGLGAYNEQFF. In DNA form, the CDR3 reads TGTGCCAGCAGCGAGGGTCTGGGGGCTTACAATGAGCAGTTCTTC.

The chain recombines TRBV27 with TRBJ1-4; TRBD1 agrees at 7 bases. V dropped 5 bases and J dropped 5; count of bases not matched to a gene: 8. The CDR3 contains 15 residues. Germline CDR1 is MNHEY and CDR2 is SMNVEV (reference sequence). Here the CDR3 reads CASSPRGDRNEKLFF. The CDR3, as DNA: TGTGCCAGCAGTCCAAGAGGGGACAGAAATGAAAAACTGTTTTTT.

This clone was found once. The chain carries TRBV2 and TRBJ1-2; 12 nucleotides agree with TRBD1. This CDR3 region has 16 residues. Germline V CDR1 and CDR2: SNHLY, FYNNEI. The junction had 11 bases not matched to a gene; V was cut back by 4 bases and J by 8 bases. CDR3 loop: CASSVTRGQGARGYTF. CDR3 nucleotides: TGTGCCAGCAGTGTAACCCGGGGACAGGGGGCACGGGGCTACACCTTC.

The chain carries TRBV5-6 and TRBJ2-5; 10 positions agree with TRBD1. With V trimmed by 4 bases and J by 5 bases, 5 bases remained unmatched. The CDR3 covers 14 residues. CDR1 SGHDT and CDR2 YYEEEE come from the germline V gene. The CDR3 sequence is CASSGPGQGETQYF. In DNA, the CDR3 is TGTGCCAGCAGCGGACCGGGACAGGGGGAGACCCAGTACTTC.

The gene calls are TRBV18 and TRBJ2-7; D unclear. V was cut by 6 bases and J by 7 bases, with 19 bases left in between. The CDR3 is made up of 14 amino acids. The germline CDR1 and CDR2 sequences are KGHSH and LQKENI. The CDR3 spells CASSPSAALGEQYF. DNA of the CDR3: TGTGCCAGCTCCCCCAGCGCCGCTCTCGGGGAGCAGTACTTC.

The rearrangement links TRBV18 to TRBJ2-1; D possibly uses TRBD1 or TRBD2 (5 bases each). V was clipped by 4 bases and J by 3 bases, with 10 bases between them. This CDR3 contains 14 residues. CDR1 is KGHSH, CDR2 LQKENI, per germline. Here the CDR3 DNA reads TGTGCCAGCTCACGACCGGGGCGCTACAATGAGCAGTTCTTC. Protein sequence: CASSRPGRYNEQFF.

CDR3 amino acids: CASSTTGGGYQPQHF. The CDR3 DNA reads TGTGCCAGCAGCACTACAGGGGGTGGCTATCAGCCCCAGCATTTT. The J gene is TRBJ1-5, the V gene TRBV7-9, with TRBD1 matching 8 bases. The CDR3 totals 15 residues. The V segment lost 5 bases and the J segment 5 bases; nucleotides outside the gene matches: 8. Per the germline V gene, CDR1 is SEHNR and CDR2 is FQNEAQ (reference sequence).

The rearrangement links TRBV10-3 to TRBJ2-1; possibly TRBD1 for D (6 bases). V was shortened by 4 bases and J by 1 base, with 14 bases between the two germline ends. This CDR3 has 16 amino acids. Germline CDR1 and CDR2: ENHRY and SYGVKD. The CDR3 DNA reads TGTGCCATCAGTGCTTCAAGTACAGGGTCCTACAATGAGCAGTTCTTC. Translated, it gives CAISASSTGSYNEQFF.

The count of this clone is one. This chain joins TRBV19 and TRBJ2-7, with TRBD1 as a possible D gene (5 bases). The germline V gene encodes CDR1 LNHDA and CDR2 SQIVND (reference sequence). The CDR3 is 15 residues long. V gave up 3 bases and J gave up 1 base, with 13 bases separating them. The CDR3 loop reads CASSISAGWSYEQYF. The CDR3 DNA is TGTGCCAGTAGTATTTCGGCAGGGTGGTCCTACGAGCAGTACTTC.

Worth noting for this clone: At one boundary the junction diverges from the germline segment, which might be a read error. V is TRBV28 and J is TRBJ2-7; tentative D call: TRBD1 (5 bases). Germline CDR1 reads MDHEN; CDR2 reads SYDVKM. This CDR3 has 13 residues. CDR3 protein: CASSSYARQGYAF. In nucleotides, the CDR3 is TGTGCCAGCAGTTCGTACGCGAGGCAGGGATATGCCTTC.

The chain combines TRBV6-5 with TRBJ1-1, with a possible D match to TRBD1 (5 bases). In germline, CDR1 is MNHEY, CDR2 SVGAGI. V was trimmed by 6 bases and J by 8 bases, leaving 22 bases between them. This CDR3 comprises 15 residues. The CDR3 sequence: CASRFRTSGRGEAFF. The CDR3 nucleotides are TGTGCCAGCAGATTCAGGACCTCGGGGCGAGGAGAAGCTTTCTTT.

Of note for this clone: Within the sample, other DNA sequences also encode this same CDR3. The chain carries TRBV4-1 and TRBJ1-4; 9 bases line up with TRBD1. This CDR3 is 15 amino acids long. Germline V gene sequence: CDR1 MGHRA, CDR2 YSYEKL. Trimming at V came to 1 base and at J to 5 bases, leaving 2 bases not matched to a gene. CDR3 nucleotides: TGCGCCAGCAGCCAAGCCGGGACAGGGAATGAAAAACTGTTTTTT. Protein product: CASSQAGTGNEKLFF.

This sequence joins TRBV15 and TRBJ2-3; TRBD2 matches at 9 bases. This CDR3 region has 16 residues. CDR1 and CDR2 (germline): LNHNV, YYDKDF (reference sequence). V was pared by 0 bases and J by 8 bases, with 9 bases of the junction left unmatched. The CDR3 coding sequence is TGTGCCACCAGCAGAGATTCGGCGGGAGGGCCCAGTACGCAGTATTTT. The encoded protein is CATSRDSAGGPSTQYF.

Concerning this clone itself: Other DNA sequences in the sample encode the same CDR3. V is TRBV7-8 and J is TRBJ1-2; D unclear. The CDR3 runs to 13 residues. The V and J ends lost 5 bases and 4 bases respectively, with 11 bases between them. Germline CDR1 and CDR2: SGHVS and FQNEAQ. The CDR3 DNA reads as TGTGCCAGCAGCCTAGGACGATCCTATGGCTACACCTTC. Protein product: CASSLGRSYGYTF.

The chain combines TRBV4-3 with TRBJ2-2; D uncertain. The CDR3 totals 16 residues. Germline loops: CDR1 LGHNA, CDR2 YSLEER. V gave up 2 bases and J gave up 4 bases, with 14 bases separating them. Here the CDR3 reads CASSQSWLPSTGELFF. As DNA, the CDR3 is TGCGCCAGCAGCCAAAGCTGGCTACCAAGCACCGGGGAGCTGTTTTTT.

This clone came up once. This chain's CDR3 is CASAAVNTDTQYF. CDR3 bases: TGTGCCAGCGCTGCCGTAAACACAGATACGCAGTATTTT. The V gene is TRBV2, the J gene TRBJ2-3; D call uncertain. CDR3 length: 13 amino acids. Germline-derived CDR1 and CDR2 are SNHLY and FYNNEI. V was pared by 8 bases and J by 2 bases, with 11 bases between.

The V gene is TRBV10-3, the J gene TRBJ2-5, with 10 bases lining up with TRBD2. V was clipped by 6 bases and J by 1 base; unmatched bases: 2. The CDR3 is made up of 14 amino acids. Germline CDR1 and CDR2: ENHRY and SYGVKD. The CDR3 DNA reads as TGTGCCATCAGACGGACTAGCGGCCAAGAGACCCAGTACTTC. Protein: CAIRRTSGQETQYF.

CDR3 bases: TGCGCCAGCAGCTTGGCAGGGGCCGGGAACACTGAAGCTTTCTTT. Protein product: CASSLAGAGNTEAFF. The chain has TRBV5-1 and TRBJ1-1; a possible D gene is TRBD1 (6 bases). Trimming took 0 bases from V and 1 from J, leaving 10 bases between them. CDR3 size: 15 residues. The germline V gene encodes CDR1 SGHRS and CDR2 YFSETQ.